A single sample is the source of the 17 T cell receptor beta chains below, sequenced in a study of cytomegalovirus exposure and HLA in healthy donors. The PCR made use of 60 Vbeta and 13 Jbeta primers. Clones were read by immunoSEQ multiplex PCR, and TCRdb kept only the in-frame ones, dropping some. The sample has fewer than 130,000 clones, about 70% seen once. What was sequenced was PBMCs. The receptors shown here come from a man in his fifties or sixties in good health and CMV-seropositive.

In its sample, this clone was seen once. The chain links TRBV2 to TRBJ2-2; possibly TRBD2 for D (6 bases). V lost 6 bases, J lost 5 bases, and 10 bases lay in between. The CDR3 sequence is 13 residues long. From germline, CDR1 is SNHLY and CDR2 FYNNEI. As DNA, the CDR3 is TGTGCCAGCAGATCGACTAGTACCGGGGAGCTGTTTTTT. Encoded protein: CASRSTSTGELFF.

The chain carries TRBV27 and TRBJ1-5, with D perhaps matching TRBD1 (5 bases). The V and J ends lost 4 bases and 1 base respectively, with 14 bases between them. CDR1 MNHEY and CDR2 SMNVEV come from the germline V gene (reference sequence). The CDR3 is 16 residues long. In nucleotides, the CDR3 is TGTGCCAGCAGTTCCGTGGGGGGAGGAAGCAATCAGCCCCAGCATTTT. Protein: CASSSVGGGSNQPQHF.

The chain is built from TRBV19 and TRBJ2-7; 8 bases are a match to TRBD1. The CDR3 is made up of 15 amino acids. Germline loops: CDR1 LNHDA, CDR2 SQIVND (reference sequence). V was pared by 5 bases and J by 2 bases, with 8 bases of the junction left unmatched. CDR3 residues: CASSPGGGSTYEQYF. The DNA of the CDR3 is TGTGCCAGTAGTCCAGGGGGCGGGTCGACCTACGAGCAGTACTTC.

This sequence joins TRBV5-1 and TRBJ2-1, with 7 bases fitting TRBD2. Unmatched junction bases numbered 2, after V lost 3 bases and J lost 2 bases. The germline gives CDR1 SGHRS, CDR2 YFSETQ. The CDR3 loop spans 14 amino acids. This CDR3 is CASSSGLAYNEQFF. CDR3 DNA: TGCGCCAGCAGCTCCGGACTAGCCTACAATGAGCAGTTCTTC.

J is TRBJ2-7 and V is TRBV5-1, with TRBD1 identical over 9 bases. The germline V gene has CDR1 SGHRS and CDR2 YFSETQ. The CDR3 spans 17 residues. J gave up 2 bases and V 0 bases, and 9 bases lay outside the gene matches. CDR3 bases: TGCGCCAGCAGCTTGGCGGCCCGGACAGGGGTCCCCTACGAGCAGTACTTC. Protein product: CASSLAARTGVPYEQYF.

The genes are TRBV5-1 and TRBJ2-1, with D perhaps TRBD2 (6 bases). This CDR3 contains 16 residues. Trimming shortened V by 2 bases and J by 4 bases, and 16 bases separated the two germline ends. CDR1 and CDR2 (germline): SGHRS, YFSETQ. The CDR3 sequence is CASSLRGSGVYNEQFF. The CDR3 DNA reads as TGCGCCAGCAGCTTACGGGGTAGCGGTGTGTACAATGAGCAGTTCTTC.

The chain links TRBV11-2 to TRBJ1-2; D is perhaps TRBD1 (5 bases). Germline V gene lookup returns CDR1 SGHAT and CDR2 FQNNGV. V gave up 5 bases and J gave up 8 bases, with 18 bases separating them. CDR3 length: 14 residues. CDR3 coding DNA: TGTGCCAGCAGCCGAGTGGGGCGCGGTAGCGGCTACACCTTC. Amino acids: CASSRVGRGSGYTF.

For the CDR3, the DNA is TGTGCCAGTAGTATAGAGGGCGGGGGAAGAGAGCAGTTCTTC. Its translation is CASSIEGGGREQFF. V and J are TRBV19 and TRBJ2-1; TRBD2 agrees at 7 bases. With 0 bases clipped from V and 10 bases from J, the junction kept 6 bases outside the gene matches. The CDR3 contains 14 residues. Germline lookup yields CDR1 LNHDA and CDR2 SQIVND (reference sequence).

The chain employs TRBV2 and TRBJ1-5, with 8 positions matching TRBD1. CDR1 SNHLY and CDR2 FYNNEI come from the germline V gene. The V and J ends lost 8 bases and 6 bases, in that order; junction bases with no gene match: 9. This CDR3 spans 14 amino acids. CDR3 protein: CASGRTGNFQPQHF. In DNA, the CDR3 is TGTGCCAGCGGTCGGACAGGGAACTTTCAGCCCCAGCATTTT.

This clone came up a few times. The chain joins TRBV21-1 to TRBJ2-2; the DNA was not used to check the table's D call, TRBD1. TRBV21-1 is described as a pseudogene. CDR3 length: 12 amino acids. The CDR3 loop is CASIRVNGELFF. As DNA, the CDR3 is TGTGCCAGCATCAGGGTCAACGGGGAGCTGTTTTTT.

J is TRBJ2-3 and V is TRBV9; TRBD2 aligns across 7 bases. The J segment lost 6 bases and the V segment lost 3 bases, leaving 7 bases of the junction unmatched. This CDR3 comprises 14 residues. The V gene's germline CDR1 is SGDLS and CDR2 YYNGEE. The CDR3 bases are TGTGCCAGCAGCGCTCGGACTAGTTTTGATACGCAGTATTTT. Its protein product is CASSARTSFDTQYF.

This chain uses TRBV9 with TRBJ1-1; tentative D call: TRBD1 (5 bases). CDR1 and CDR2 (germline): SGDLS, YYNGEE. The CDR3 spans 15 residues. The V end lost 3 bases, the J end lost 7 bases, and 19 bases lay between the germline ends. The CDR3 sequence: CASSEEDMKRSEAFF. The CDR3 DNA is TGTGCCAGCAGCGAAGAGGACATGAAGAGGAGTGAAGCTTTCTTT.

The chain is built from TRBV7-3 and TRBJ2-3; 13 nucleotides agree with TRBD2. V lost 4 bases, J lost 4 bases, and 23 bases stayed unmatched. The CDR3 length is 22 residues. Germline values: CDR1 SGHTA, CDR2 FQGTGA. The CDR3 DNA is TGTGCCAGCAGCTCCAATCATCTCCGATACACTAGCGGGGGGGCCTCCCCAGATACGCAGTATTTT. As protein: CASSSNHLRYTSGGASPDTQYF.

The chain combines TRBV4-1 with TRBJ1-3; 9 bases are a match to TRBD1. CDR1 MGHRA and CDR2 YSYEKL come from the germline V gene. J gave up 0 bases and V 0 bases, and 9 bases lay outside the gene matches. The CDR3 is 19 residues long. Here the CDR3 reads CASSQEILGQGLSGNTIYF. As DNA, the CDR3 is TGCGCCAGCAGCCAAGAGATTTTGGGACAGGGACTCTCTGGAAACACCATATATTTT.

The gene calls are TRBV5-1 and TRBJ1-4; D not certain. The ends were cut back, 0 bases at V and 7 bases at J, with 13 bases in the middle. This CDR3 is 15 amino acids long. The germline gives CDR1 SGHRS, CDR2 YFSETQ. CDR3 nucleotide sequence: TGCGCCAGCAGCTTGGGCGGCGGGAGTTCTGAAAAACTGTTTTTT. It specifies CASSLGGGSSEKLFF.

J is TRBJ1-3 and V is TRBV9; unclear D gene. CDR3 length equals 16 residues. Trimming pared 4 bases from V and 0 bases from J, leaving 14 bases between. Germline CDR1 is SGDLS and CDR2 is YYNGEE. The DNA for the CDR3 is TGTGCCAGCAGCTCCCTCGGGATGACCTCTGGAAACACCATATATTTT. Its protein is CASSSLGMTSGNTIYF.

On this clone itself: Other DNA sequences in the same sample also yield this CDR3. The chain combines TRBV9 with TRBJ2-5, with 12 nucleotides matching TRBD2. The CDR3 is 18 amino acids. Germline CDR1 SGDLS, CDR2 YYNGEE. Trimming took 0 bases from V and 2 from J; bases not matched to a gene: 8. The DNA for the CDR3 is TGTGCCAGCAGCGTAGCGGCTAGCGGGGGGGCAAGTCAAGAGACCCAGTACTTC. Translated, it gives CASSVAASGGASQETQYF.